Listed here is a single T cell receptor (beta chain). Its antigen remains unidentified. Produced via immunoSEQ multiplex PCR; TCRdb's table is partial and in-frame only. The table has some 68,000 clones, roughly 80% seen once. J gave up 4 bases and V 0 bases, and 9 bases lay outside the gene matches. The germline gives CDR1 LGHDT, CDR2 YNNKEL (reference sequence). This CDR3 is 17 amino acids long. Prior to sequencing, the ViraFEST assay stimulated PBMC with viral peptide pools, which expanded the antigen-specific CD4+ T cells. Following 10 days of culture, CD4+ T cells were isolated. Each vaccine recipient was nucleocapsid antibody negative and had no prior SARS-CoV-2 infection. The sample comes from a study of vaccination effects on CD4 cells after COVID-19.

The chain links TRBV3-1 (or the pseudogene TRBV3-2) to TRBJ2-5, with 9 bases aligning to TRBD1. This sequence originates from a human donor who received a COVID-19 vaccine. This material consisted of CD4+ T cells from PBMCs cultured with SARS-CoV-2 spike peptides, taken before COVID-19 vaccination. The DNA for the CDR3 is TGTGCCAGCAGCCAAGAAGTCATACAGGGGGCAGGAGAGACCCAGTACTTC. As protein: CASSQEVIQGAGETQYF.